This T cell receptor beta chain is drawn from a study of beta chain features in type 1 diabetes. This clone was observed a few times. The CDR3 has 12 amino acids. Germline CDR1 reads SGHRS; CDR2 reads YFSETQ. V lost 0 bases to trimming and J lost 6 bases, with 4 bases between them. cDNA synthesis used the whole RNA isolate, giving expressed TCRB sequences. Reads from naive, central memory and regulatory T cell samples averaged about 3.9 million. Profiled with immunoSEQ multiplex PCR; TCRdb holds only in-frame clones, not every one. The sample lists about 320,000 clones, around 15% occurring once. The chain combines TRBV5-1 with TRBJ2-1; no reliable D call. The receptor comes from a man aged 25 to 40 in good health. The specimen was central memory CD4+ T cells from blood. The CDR3 loop reads CASSLGFNEQFF. CDR3 coding DNA: TGCGCCAGCAGCTTGGGGTTCAATGAGCAGTTCTTC.